Listed below are T cell receptor beta chains from one sample, sequenced in a study of CXCR3-negative and CXCR3-positive naive CD8 T cells. For each CDR3 protein, TCRdb gives one entry from its re-call of the 5' RACE reads, without DNA. The table for this sample gives about 80,000 distinct CDR3 sequences. Material for sequencing was naive CXCR3- CD8+ T cells from blood. These receptors originate from a human donor in good health. Some clones in this sample may be carry-over from other donors' samples. Each CDR3 is given with its conserved first and last residue. Size values are once, few and many counts, or a class for expanded clones, and some rows have none.

>TRBV7-8|14|.|TRBJ2-7
CASSPRASSYEQYF
>TRBV5-1|15|.|TRBJ2-7
CASSFPDRGFYEQYF
>TRBV7-3|17|.|TRBJ2-7
CASSLGTGARSSYEQYF
>TRBV7-9|12|.|TRBJ2-1
CASSLAIHEQFF
>TRBV7-9|16|.|TRBJ1-2
CASSLVVERHNYGYTF
>TRBV15|14|.|TRBJ2-1
CATSRGTNGDEQFF
>TRBV20-1|16|.|TRBJ2-7
CSARPPTSVVAYEQYF
>TRBV29-1|13|.|TRBJ2-7
CSGGTGSGYEQYF
>TRBV9|14|.|TRBJ1-1
CASSVGQGAGGAFF
>TRBV12-5|13|.|TRBJ1-2
CASGRFDSYGYTF
>TRBV5-6|19|.|TRBJ2-5
CASSLVGTPEHTTRLPQYF
>TRBV7-8|18|.|TRBJ2-1
CASSLRDRTFSSYNEQFF
>TRBV5-1|13|.|TRBJ1-5
CASSEDPNQPQHF
>TRBV10-3|15|.|TRBJ2-7
CAIRDPEKGAWEQYF
>TRBV7-9|14|.|TRBJ2-7
CASSLVTRSYEQYF
>TRBV15|17|.|TRBJ2-6
CATTMDRAGSGANVLTF
>TRBV6-2/TRBV6-3|13|.|TRBJ1-2
CASTPGQWIGYTF
>TRBV20-1|12|.|TRBJ2-7
CSASIRAGEQYF
>TRBV4-3|17|.|TRBJ1-6
CASSGTTIGQGDSPLHF
>TRBV11-2|15|.|TRBJ1-1
CASSPSGTGNTEAFF
>TRBV29-1|12|.|TRBJ1-1
CSVEGQGPEAFF
>TRBV5-1|15|.|TRBJ2-3
CASSLVAGSTDTQYF
>TRBV6-2/TRBV6-3|15|.|TRBJ2-7
CASSYRGSSLREQYF
>TRBV19|13|.|TRBJ2-1
CASLGGSYNEQFF
>TRBV4-1|13|.|TRBJ2-1
CASSRNRGHEQFF
>TRBV7-6|21|.|TRBJ2-3
CASSFASSWGGPGGLTDTQYF
>TRBV7-2|14|.|TRBJ2-5
CASRQEGRQETQYF
>TRBV3-1|14|.|TRBJ1-2
CASSHKGGYYGYTF
>TRBV7-9|17|.|TRBJ2-1
CASSSPLAGDPVNEQFF
>TRBV12-3/TRBV12-4|12|.|TRBJ2-1
CASSLTSVEQFF
>TRBV15|14|.|TRBJ2-2
CATSRDADTGELFF
>TRBV27|15|.|TRBJ1-1
CASRESGIMDTEAFF
>TRBV29-1|12|.|TRBJ2-7
CSVTDRSYEQYF
>TRBV5-1|15|.|TRBJ2-7
CASSARTGDRYEQYF
>TRBV28|14|.|TRBJ2-1
CASSLSGLAGGQFF
>TRBV7-8|12|.|TRBJ2-1
CASSLDYNEQFF
>TRBV25-1|17|.|TRBJ1-1
CASSESYWTGVNTEAFF
>TRBV18|16|.|TRBJ2-1
CASSPAGTGGYNEQFF
>TRBV28|16|.|TRBJ2-7
CASPPPWTSSSYEQYF
>TRBV4-2|17|.|TRBJ2-7
CASSQADSGTISYEQYF
>TRBV7-2|17|.|TRBJ2-7
CASSLSAGDYITYEQYF
>TRBV29-1|13|.|TRBJ1-1
CSVAGSRGTEAFF
>TRBV5-5|11|.|TRBJ2-1
CASSLVAEQFF
>TRBV7-9|16|.|TRBJ2-5
CASSPEGLTRGETQYF
>TRBV5-5|19|.|TRBJ2-5
CASSPEVWMTGGFQETQYF
>TRBV5-6|13|.|TRBJ2-1
CASSPDPNNEQFF
>TRBV7-9|11|.|TRBJ2-2
CATENTGELFF
>TRBV11-3|14|medium-sized|TRBJ2-1
CASSWVPGPDEQFF
>TRBV13|15|.|TRBJ2-3
CASSLGPAGTDTQYF
>TRBV7-2|15|.|TRBJ2-1
CASSQLAGGNNEQFF
>TRBV6-2/TRBV6-3|14|.|TRBJ1-1
CASSEDGLNTEAFF
>TRBV29-1|14|.|TRBJ2-7
CSAASQGVSYEQYF
>TRBV28|16|.|TRBJ2-1
CASSYLTASSYNEQFF
>TRBV20-1|15|.|TRBJ2-7
CSARDLSSVSYEQYF
>TRBV12-3/TRBV12-4|13|.|TRBJ2-1
CASSAGLADEQFF
>TRBV28|15|.|TRBJ2-3
CASSPRHRETDTQYF
>TRBV7-9|13|.|TRBJ1-1
CASSQNLNTEAFF
>TRBV6-2/TRBV6-3|15|.|TRBJ2-7
CASSRPMDRPYEQYF